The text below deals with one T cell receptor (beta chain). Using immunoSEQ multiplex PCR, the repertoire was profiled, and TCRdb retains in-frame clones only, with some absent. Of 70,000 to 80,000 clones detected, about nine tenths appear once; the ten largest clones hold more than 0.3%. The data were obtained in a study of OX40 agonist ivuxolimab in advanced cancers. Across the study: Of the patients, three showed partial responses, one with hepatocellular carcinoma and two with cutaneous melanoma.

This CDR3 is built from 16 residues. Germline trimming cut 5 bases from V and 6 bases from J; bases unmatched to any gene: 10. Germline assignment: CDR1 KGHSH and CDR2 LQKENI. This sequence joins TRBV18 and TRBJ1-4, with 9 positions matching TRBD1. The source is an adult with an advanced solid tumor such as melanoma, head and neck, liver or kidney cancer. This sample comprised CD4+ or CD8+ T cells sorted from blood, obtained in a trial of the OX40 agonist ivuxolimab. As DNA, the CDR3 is TGTGCCAGCTCAGAGACACCGGGACAGGGTTATGAAAAACTGTTTTTT. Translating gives CASSETPGQGYEKLFF.